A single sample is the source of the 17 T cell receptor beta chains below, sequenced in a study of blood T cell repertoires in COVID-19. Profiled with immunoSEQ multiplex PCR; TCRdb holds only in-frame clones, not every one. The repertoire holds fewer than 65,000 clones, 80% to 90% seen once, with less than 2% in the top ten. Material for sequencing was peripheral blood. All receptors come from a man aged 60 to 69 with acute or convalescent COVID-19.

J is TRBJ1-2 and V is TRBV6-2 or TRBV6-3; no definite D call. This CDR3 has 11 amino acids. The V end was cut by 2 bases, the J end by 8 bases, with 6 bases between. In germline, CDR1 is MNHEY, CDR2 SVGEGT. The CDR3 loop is CASSYAAGYTF. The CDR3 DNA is TGTGCCAGCAGTTACGCGGCCGGCTACACCTTC.

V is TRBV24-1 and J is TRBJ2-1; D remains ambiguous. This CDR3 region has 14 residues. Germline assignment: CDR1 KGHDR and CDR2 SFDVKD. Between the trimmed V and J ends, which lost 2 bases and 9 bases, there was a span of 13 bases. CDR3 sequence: CATSDSPPLPEQFF. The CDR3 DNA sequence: TGTGCCACCAGTGATTCCCCCCCACTACCTGAGCAGTTCTTC.

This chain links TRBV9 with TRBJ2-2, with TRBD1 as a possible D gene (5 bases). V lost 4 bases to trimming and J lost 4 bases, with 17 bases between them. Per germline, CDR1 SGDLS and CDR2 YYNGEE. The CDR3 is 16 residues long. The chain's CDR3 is CASSPQPTGITGELFF. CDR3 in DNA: TGTGCCAGCAGCCCCCAACCCACAGGAATCACCGGGGAGCTGTTTTTT. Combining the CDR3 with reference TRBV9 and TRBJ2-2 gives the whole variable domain DSGVTQTPKHLITATGQRVTLRCSPRSGDLSVYWYQQSLDQGLQFLIQYYNGEERAKGNILERFSAQQFPDLHSELNLSSLELGDSALYFCASSPQPTGITGELFFGEGSRLTVL.

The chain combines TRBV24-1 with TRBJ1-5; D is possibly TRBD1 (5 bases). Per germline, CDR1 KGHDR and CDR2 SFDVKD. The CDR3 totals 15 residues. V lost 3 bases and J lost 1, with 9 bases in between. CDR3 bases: TGTGCCACCAGTGATCGCGGGGCGAGCAATCAGCCCCAGCATTTT. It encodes CATSDRGASNQPQHF.

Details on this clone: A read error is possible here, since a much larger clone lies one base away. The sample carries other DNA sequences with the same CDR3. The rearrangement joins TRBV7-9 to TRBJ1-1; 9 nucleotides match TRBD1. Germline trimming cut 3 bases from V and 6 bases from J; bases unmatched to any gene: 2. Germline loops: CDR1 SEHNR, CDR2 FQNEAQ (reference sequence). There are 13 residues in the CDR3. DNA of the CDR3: TGTGCCAGCAGCTTTGACAGGGGGGCTGAAGCTTTCTTT. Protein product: CASSFDRGAEAFF.

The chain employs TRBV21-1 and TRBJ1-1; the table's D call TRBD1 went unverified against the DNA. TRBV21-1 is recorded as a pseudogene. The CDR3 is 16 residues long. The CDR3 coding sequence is TGTGCCAGCAGCAAACCGGGACAGGGTCGGAACACTGAAGCTTTCTTT. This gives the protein CASSKPGQGRNTEAFF.

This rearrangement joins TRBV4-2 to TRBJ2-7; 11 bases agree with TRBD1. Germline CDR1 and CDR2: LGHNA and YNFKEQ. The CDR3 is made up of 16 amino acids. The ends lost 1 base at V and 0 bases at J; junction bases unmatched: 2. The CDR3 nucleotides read TGTGCCAGCAGCCAAGGAGGGACAGGGGGCTCCTACGAGCAGTACTTC. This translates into CASSQGGTGGSYEQYF.

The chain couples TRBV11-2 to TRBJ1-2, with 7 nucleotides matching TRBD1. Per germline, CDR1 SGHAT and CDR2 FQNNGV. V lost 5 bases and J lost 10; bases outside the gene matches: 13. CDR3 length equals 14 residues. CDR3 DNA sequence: TGTGCCAGCAGCCGGACAGGAGGCTCCCCGTCCTACACCTTC. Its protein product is CASSRTGGSPSYTF.

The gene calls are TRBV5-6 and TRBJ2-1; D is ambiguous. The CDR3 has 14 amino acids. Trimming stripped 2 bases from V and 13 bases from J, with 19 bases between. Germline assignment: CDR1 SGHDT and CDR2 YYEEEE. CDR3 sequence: CASSLSPTDQKQFF. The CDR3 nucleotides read TGTGCCAGCAGCTTAAGTCCAACAGATCAAAAACAGTTCTTC. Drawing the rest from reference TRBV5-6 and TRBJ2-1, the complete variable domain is DAGVTQSPTHLIKTRGQQVTLRCSPKSGHDTVSWYQQALGQGPQFIFQYYEEEERQRGNFPDRFSGHQFPNYSSELNVNALLLGDSALYLCASSLSPTDQKQFFGPGTRLTVL.

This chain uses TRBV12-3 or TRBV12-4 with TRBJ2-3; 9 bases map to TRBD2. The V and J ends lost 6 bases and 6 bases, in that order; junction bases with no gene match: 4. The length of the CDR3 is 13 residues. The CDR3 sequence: CASRRTSADTQYF. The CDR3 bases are TGTGCCAGCAGGCGGACTAGCGCGGATACGCAGTATTTT.

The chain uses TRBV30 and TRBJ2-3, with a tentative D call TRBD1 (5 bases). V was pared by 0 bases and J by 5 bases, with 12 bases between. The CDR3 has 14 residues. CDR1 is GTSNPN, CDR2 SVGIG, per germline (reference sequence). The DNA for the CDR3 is TGTGCCTGGAGTGTACGGTCAGGGCGAGATACGCAGTATTTT. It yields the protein CAWSVRSGRDTQYF. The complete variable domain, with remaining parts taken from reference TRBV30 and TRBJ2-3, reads SQTIHQWPATLVQPVGSPLSLECTVEGTSNPNLYWYRQAAGRGLQLLFYSVGIGQISSEVPQNLSASRPQDRQFILSSKKLLLSDSGFYLCAWSVRSGRDTQYFGPGTRLTVL.

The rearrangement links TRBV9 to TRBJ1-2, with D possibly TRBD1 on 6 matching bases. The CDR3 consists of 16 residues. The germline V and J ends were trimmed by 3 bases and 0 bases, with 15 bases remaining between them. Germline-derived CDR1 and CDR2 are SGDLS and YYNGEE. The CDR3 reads CASSDLYRESNYGYTF. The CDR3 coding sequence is TGTGCCAGCAGCGACCTATACAGGGAATCTAACTATGGCTACACCTTC. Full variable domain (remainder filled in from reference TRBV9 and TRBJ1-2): DSGVTQTPKHLITATGQRVTLRCSPRSGDLSVYWYQQSLDQGLQFLIQYYNGEERAKGNILERFSAQQFPDLHSELNLSSLELGDSALYFCASSDLYRESNYGYTFGSGTRLTVV.

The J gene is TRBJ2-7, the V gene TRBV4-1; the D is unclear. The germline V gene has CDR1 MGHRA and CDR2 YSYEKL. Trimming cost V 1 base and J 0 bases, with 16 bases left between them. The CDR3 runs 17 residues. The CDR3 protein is CASSQGGETVSSYEQYF. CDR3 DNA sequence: TGCGCCAGCAGCCAAGGAGGAGAGACGGTGAGCTCCTACGAGCAGTACTTC.

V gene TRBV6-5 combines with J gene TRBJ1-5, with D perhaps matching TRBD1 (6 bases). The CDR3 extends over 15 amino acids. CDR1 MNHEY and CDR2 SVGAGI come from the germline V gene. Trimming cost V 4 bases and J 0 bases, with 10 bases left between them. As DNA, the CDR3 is TGTGCCAGCAGTTCGGACAGAAATAGCAATCAGCCCCAGCATTTT. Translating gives CASSSDRNSNQPQHF.

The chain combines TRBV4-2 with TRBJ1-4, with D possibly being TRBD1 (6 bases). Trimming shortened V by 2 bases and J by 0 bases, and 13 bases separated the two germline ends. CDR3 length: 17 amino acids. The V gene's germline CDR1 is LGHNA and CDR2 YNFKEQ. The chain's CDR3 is CASSQSPRGSTNEKLFF. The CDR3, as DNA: TGTGCCAGCAGCCAATCACCCAGGGGTTCAACTAATGAAAAACTGTTTTTT.

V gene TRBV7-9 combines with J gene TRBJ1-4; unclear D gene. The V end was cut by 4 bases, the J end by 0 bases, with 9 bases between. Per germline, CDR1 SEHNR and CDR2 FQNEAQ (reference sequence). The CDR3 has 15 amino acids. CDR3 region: CASSSSGSTNEKLFF. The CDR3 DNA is TGTGCCAGCAGCTCATCAGGATCAACTAATGAAAAACTGTTTTTT.

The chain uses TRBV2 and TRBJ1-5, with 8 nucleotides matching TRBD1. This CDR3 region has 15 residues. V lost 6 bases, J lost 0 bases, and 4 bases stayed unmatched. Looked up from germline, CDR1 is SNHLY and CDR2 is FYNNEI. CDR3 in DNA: TGTGCCAGCAGACAGGGGGGGAATAGCAATCAGCCCCAGCATTTT. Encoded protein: CASRQGGNSNQPQHF. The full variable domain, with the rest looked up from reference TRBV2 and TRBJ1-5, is EPEVTQTPSHQVTQMGQEVILRCVPISNHLYFYWYRQILGQKVEFLVSFYNNEISEKSEIFDDQFSVERPDGSNFTLKIRSTKLEDSAMYFCASRQGGNSNQPQHFGDGTRLSIL.